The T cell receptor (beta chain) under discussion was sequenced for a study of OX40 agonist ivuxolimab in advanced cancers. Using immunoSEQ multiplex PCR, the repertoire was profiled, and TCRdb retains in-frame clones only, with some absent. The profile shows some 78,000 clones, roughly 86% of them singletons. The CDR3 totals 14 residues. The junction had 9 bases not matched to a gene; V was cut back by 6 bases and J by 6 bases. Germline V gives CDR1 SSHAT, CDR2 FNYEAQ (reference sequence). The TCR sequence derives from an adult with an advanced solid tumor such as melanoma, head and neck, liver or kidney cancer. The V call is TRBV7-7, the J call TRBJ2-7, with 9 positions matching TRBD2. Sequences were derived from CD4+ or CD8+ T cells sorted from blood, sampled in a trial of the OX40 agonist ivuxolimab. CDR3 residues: CASSLLAGRGEQYF. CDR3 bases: TGTGCCAGCAGTTTACTAGCGGGCAGAGGCGAGCAGTACTTC.